These T cell receptor beta chains were read from a single sample in a study of T cell responses to AZD1222 COVID-19 vaccine. Sequencing used immunoSEQ multiplex PCR; TCRdb keeps in-frame clones, though not all of them. Here the sample spans around 78,000 clones, roughly 87% being singletons. Source: peripheral blood, taken on day 0 of AZD1222 vaccination. Every receptor here comes from an adult in good health. CDR3s include the opening cysteine and the closing phenylalanine or tryptophan. The order of the fields is D gene, J gene, V gene, clone size, CDR3 protein, CDR3 DNA. A D gene is named only where the DNA matches it firmly. Expanded clones are given a class, and other clones once, few, many or no size at all.

>TRBD1|TRBJ1-2|TRBV5-4|NA
CASSFGDRPTYGYTF
TGTGCCAGCAGCTTCGGGGACAGGCCAACCTATGGCTACACCTTC
>TRBD2|TRBJ2-7|TRBV7-2|NA
CASSSTSGGEQYF
TGTGCCAGCAGCTCAACTAGCGGCGGCGAGCAGTACTTC
>NA|TRBJ2-1|TRBV18|NA
CASSPRSLSSALGGEQFF
TGTGCCAGCTCACCCCGGAGCCTCAGCTCGGCTCTCGGCGGTGAGCAGTTCTTC
>NA|TRBJ2-2|TRBV2|few
CASSKDFSNTGELFF
TGTGCCAGCTCCAAGGACTTTTCGAACACCGGGGAGCTGTTTTTT
>TRBD1|TRBJ1-5|TRBV5-1|NA
CASSPTGERNQPQHF
TGCGCCAGCAGCCCCACAGGGGAGCGCAATCAGCCCCAGCATTTT
>TRBD2|TRBJ2-2|TRBV7-7|NA
CASRSGTSGIHPNTGELFF
TGTGCCAGCAGGTCCGGGACTAGCGGGATACACCCGAACACCGGGGAGCTGTTTTTT
>NA|TRBJ1-1|TRBV11-2|once
CASSPSRQNTEAFF
TGTGCCAGCAGCCCCTCCCGACAGAACACTGAAGCTTTCTTT
>NA|TRBJ1-2|TRBV28|NA
CASNSGLGGYTF
TGTGCCAGCAATTCAGGGCTAGGGGGCTACACCTTC
>NA|TRBJ2-7|TRBV27|NA
CASSLRAPPTANSYEQYF
TGTGCCAGCAGTTTAAGGGCGCCCCCGACAGCGAACTCCTACGAGCAGTACTTC
>NA|TRBJ1-5|TRBV6-1|few
CASSDVGQPQHF
TGTGCCAGCAGTGATGTAGGGCAGCCCCAGCATTTT
>NA|TRBJ1-6|TRBV6-4|NA
CASSDNAGTPLHF
TGTGCCAGCAGTGACAATGCAGGGACACCCCTCCACTTT
>NA|TRBJ1-5|TRBV2|NA
CASSETSNQPQHF
TGTGCCAGCAGTGAGACAAGCAATCAGCCCCAGCATTTT
>NA|TRBJ1-2|TRBV6-5|few
CASSYAREGYGYTF
TGTGCCAGCAGTTACGCCAGGGAAGGCTATGGCTACACCTTC
>NA|TRBJ2-3|TRBV7-6|NA
CASSEGGLDTQYF
TGTGCCAGCAGCGAAGGGGGATTAGATACGCAGTATTTT
>TRBD2|TRBJ2-6|TRBV7-6|NA
CASARGAGANVLTF
TGTGCCAGCGCCCGGGGGGCTGGGGCCAACGTCCTGACTTTC
>TRBD2|TRBJ2-3|TRBV5-1|NA
CASSSGLAGASADTQYF
TGCGCCAGCAGCTCGGGACTAGCGGGAGCGAGCGCAGATACGCAGTATTTT
>NA|TRBJ1-4|TRBV18|NA
CASSQDSGEKLFF
TGTGCCAGCTCCCAGGACAGCGGCGAAAAACTGTTTTTT
>TRBD2|TRBJ2-7|TRBV28|few
CASSLEGLGREQYF
TGTGCCAGCAGTTTAGAGGGACTAGGGCGCGAGCAGTACTTC
>NA|TRBJ2-5|TRBV5-1|NA
CASSSNVAAVGETQYF
TGCGCCAGCAGCTCGAACGTGGCCGCCGTGGGGGAGACCCAGTACTTC
>NA|TRBJ2-3|TRBV4-1|NA
CASSQDDRRNTQYF
TGCGCCAGCAGCCAAGATGACAGAAGGAATACGCAGTATTTT
>NA|TRBJ1-5|TRBV19|NA
CASSISGGPGQPQHF
TGTGCCAGTAGTATAAGCGGGGGGCCGGGACAGCCCCAGCATTTT
>NA|TRBJ2-3|TRBV15|NA
CATSRKSSTDTQYF
TGTGCCACCAGCAGGAAGTCCTCCACAGATACGCAGTATTTT
>TRBD1|TRBJ1-2|TRBV4-2|NA
CASSQDRDRRNGYTF
TGTGCCAGCAGCCAAGATAGGGACAGGCGCAATGGCTACACCTTC
>NA|TRBJ2-5|TRBV5-1|NA
CASSLGRRFQETQYF
TGCGCCAGCAGCTTGGGCAGGCGATTTCAAGAGACCCAGTACTTC
>NA|TRBJ1-6|TRBV18|NA
CASSETGIINSPLHF
TGTGCCAGCTCAGAGACGGGAATTATTAATTCACCCCTCCACTTT
>NA|TRBJ2-6|TRBV29-1|NA
CSVRGGANVLTF
TGCAGCGTTCGGGGTGGGGCCAACGTCCTGACTTTC
>TRBD1|TRBJ2-7|TRBV18|NA
CASSAPGQTYEQYF
TGTGCCAGCTCAGCCCCGGGACAGACCTACGAGCAGTACTTC
>TRBD2|TRBJ2-5|TRBV7-6|few
CASGWGGTSGQETQYF
TGTGCCAGCGGCTGGGGGGGGACTAGCGGCCAAGAGACCCAGTACTTC
>NA|TRBJ1-5|TRBV10-2|NA
CASSGDGDGNQPQHF
TGCGCCAGCAGTGGGGACGGTGATGGCAATCAGCCCCAGCATTTT
>NA|TRBJ1-2|TRBV19|NA
CASSKRGNAGLYYGYTF
TGTGCCAGTAGCAAGAGGGGAAATGCGGGCTTGTACTATGGCTACACCTTC
>NA|TRBJ1-6|TRBV11-3|once
CASSLSGDSPLHF
TGTGCCAGCAGCTTATCAGGTGATTCACCCCTCCACTTT
>TRBD2|TRBJ2-1|TRBV4-2|NA
CASSQDGGSPYNEQFF
TGTGCCAGCAGCCAAGATGGCGGGAGCCCATACAATGAGCAGTTCTTC
>NA|TRBJ2-2|TRBV4-3|NA
CASSQVPSGEGELFF
TGCGCCAGCAGCCAAGTTCCGTCAGGGGAAGGGGAGCTGTTTTTT
>TRBD1|TRBJ1-2|TRBV19|once
CASSTDRGLGGYTF
TGTGCCAGTAGTACGGACAGGGGGCTTGGTGGCTACACCTTC
>TRBD1|TRBJ1-5|TRBV7-8|NA
CASSFGDRVPNQPQHF
TGTGCCAGCAGCTTCGGGGACAGGGTCCCCAATCAGCCCCAGCATTTT
>NA|TRBJ2-7|TRBV3-1/TRBV3-2|few
CASSQVSREQYF
TGTGCCAGCAGCCAAGTGTCACGGGAGCAGTACTTC
>TRBD2|TRBJ2-7|TRBV28|NA
CASSARLAGGGSYEQYF
TGTGCCAGCAGTGCAAGACTAGCGGGAGGCGGTTCCTACGAGCAGTACTTC
>NA|TRBJ1-3|TRBV11-2|NA
CASSLVGGMMNTIYF
TGTGCCAGCAGCTTAGTCGGGGGGATGATGAACACCATATATTTT
>NA|TRBJ2-1|TRBV28|NA
CASSRNTGLRGDEQFF
TGTGCCAGCAGTCGCAACACGGGCCTAAGGGGCGATGAGCAGTTCTTC
>NA|TRBJ2-1|TRBV4-1|NA
CASSPRVVDEQFF
TGCGCCAGCAGTCCACGCGTAGTTGATGAGCAGTTCTTC
>NA|TRBJ1-6|TRBV6-5|few
CASSYSRGLGSPLHF
TGTGCCAGCAGTTACTCGAGGGGGTTGGGCTCACCCCTCCACTTT
>NA|TRBJ2-7|TRBV18|NA
CASSPLTSEQYF
TGTGCCAGCTCACCACTGACCTCCGAGCAGTACTTC
>NA|TRBJ2-3|TRBV28|NA
CATARAGTDTQYF
TGTGCCACCGCCAGGGCTGGCACAGATACGCAGTATTTT
>TRBD1|TRBJ1-2|TRBV3-1/TRBV3-2|NA
CASSPYGQGYGYTF
TGTGCCAGCAGCCCGTATGGACAGGGCTATGGCTACACCTTC
>NA|TRBJ1-4|TRBV29-1|NA
CSVVGDSEKLFF
TGCAGCGTTGTTGGCGACAGCGAAAAACTGTTTTTT
>TRBD1|TRBJ2-7|TRBV28|NA
CASSFGQGGEQYF
TGTGCCAGCAGTTTCGGACAGGGTGGTGAGCAGTACTTC
>NA|TRBJ2-2|TRBV6-4|few
CASSGQPNTGELFF
TGTGCCAGCAGCGGACAGCCGAACACCGGGGAGCTGTTTTTT
>NA|TRBJ1-2|TRBV3-1/TRBV3-2|NA
CASSQGTADYGYTF
TGTGCCAGCAGCCAAGGTACAGCAGACTATGGCTACACCTTC
>NA|TRBJ1-5|TRBV29-1|NA
CSVEDPTEPQHF
TGCAGCGTTGAAGATCCGACTGAGCCCCAGCATTTT
>NA|TRBJ1-2|TRBV5-5|NA
CASRSDLQGGYTF
TGTGCCAGCAGGTCCGATCTTCAAGGTGGCTACACCTTC
>NA|TRBJ1-1|TRBV13|NA
CASSLGQGYDPNTEAFF
TGTGCCAGCAGCTTAGGGCAGGGGTATGATCCGAACACTGAAGCTTTCTTT
>NA|TRBJ1-4|TRBV3-1/TRBV3-2|NA
CASSQGPGEKLFF
TGTGCCAGCAGCCAGGGGCCTGGTGAAAAACTGTTTTTT
>TRBD2|TRBJ2-7|TRBV7-2|few
CASSSSGRTDEQYF
TGTGCCAGCAGCTCTAGCGGGAGGACGGACGAGCAGTACTTC
>TRBD1|TRBJ1-6|TRBV18|NA
CASSGQGGSPLHF
TGTGCCAGCTCCGGACAGGGTGGTTCACCCCTCCACTTT
>TRBD1|TRBJ1-6|TRBV11-3|few
CASSLEARDRLHF
TGTGCCAGCAGCTTAGAGGCCCGGGACAGGCTCCACTTT
>NA|TRBJ2-7|TRBV10-2|once
CASSGTVLSYEQYF
TGCGCCAGCAGTGGGACGGTTTTATCCTACGAGCAGTACTTC
>NA|TRBJ2-1|TRBV21-1|once
CASSKYPPGLPRYPNEQFF
TGTGCCAGCAGCAAATATCCCCCCGGCCTACCGAGATACCCGAATGAGCAGTTCTTC
>NA|TRBJ2-2|TRBV19|NA
CASSMMAQGSTGELFF
TGTGCCAGTAGTATGATGGCACAGGGAAGCACCGGGGAGCTGTTTTTT
>NA|TRBJ1-6|TRBV27|NA
CASSPATGDNSPLHF
TGTGCCAGCAGTCCGGCGACGGGTGATAATTCACCCCTCCACTTT
>NA|TRBJ1-2|TRBV6-5|NA
CASSYSVGSGYTF
TGTGCCAGCAGTTACTCGGTCGGCTCTGGCTACACCTTC